Listed here are 31 T cell receptor beta chains from one sample, sequenced in a study of OX40 agonist ivuxolimab in advanced cancers. Here immunoSEQ multiplex PCR was the method, and the copy in TCRdb shows in-frame clones only, minus some. The sample shows fewer than 95,000 clones, around nine tenths of them seen only once. The specimen was CD4+ or CD8+ T cells sorted from blood, collected in a trial of the OX40 agonist ivuxolimab. The receptors derive from an adult with an advanced solid tumor such as melanoma, head and neck, liver or kidney cancer.

The chain has TRBV11-3 and TRBJ1-1, with TRBD1 matching over 7 bases. The germline gives CDR1 SGHNT, CDR2 YENEEA. V lost 0 bases and J lost 4; bases outside the gene matches: 5. The CDR3 consists of 15 residues. CDR3 sequence (DNA): TGTGCCAGCAGCTTAGATCCAGGGGGGGGCACTGAAGCTTTCTTT. Translating gives CASSLDPGGGTEAFF.

The chain links TRBV19 to TRBJ2-1, with 11 bases matching TRBD2. CDR3 length: 15 residues. The V gene end was trimmed by 3 bases and the J gene end by 6 bases; junction bases not matched to a gene: 4. Germline loops: CDR1 LNHDA, CDR2 SQIVND (reference sequence). CDR3 region: CASSIPLAGANEQFF. In DNA form, the CDR3 reads TGTGCCAGTAGTATCCCACTAGCGGGAGCCAATGAGCAGTTCTTC. The full variable domain, completed using reference TRBV19 and TRBJ2-1, is DGGITQSPKYLFRKEGQNVTLSCEQNLNHDAMYWYRQDPGQGLRLIYYSQIVNDFQKGDIAEGYSVSREKKESFPLTVTSAQKNPTAFYLCASSIPLAGANEQFFGPGTRLTVL.

The J gene is TRBJ1-4, the V gene TRBV19; the D gene is possibly TRBD1 (5 bases). Per the germline V gene, CDR1 is LNHDA and CDR2 is SQIVND (reference sequence). V lost 10 bases to trimming and J lost 13 bases, with 19 bases between them. This CDR3 is 12 amino acids long. This CDR3 is CATRPGPTGLFF. In DNA form, the CDR3 reads TGTGCCACACGGCCGGGGCCGACGGGACTGTTTTTT.

The chain is built from TRBV5-4 and TRBJ2-7; no clear D gene. The CDR3 is 13 residues long. The germline V and J ends were trimmed by 4 bases and 5 bases, with 13 bases remaining between them. Germline V gives CDR1 SGHNT, CDR2 YYREEE (reference sequence). The CDR3 bases are TGTGCCAGCAGCCTGATAGCAGCACACGAGCAGTACTTC. This translates into CASSLIAAHEQYF. The full variable domain, completed using reference TRBV5-4 and TRBJ2-7, is ETGVTQSPTHLIKTRGQQVTLRCSSQSGHNTVSWYQQALGQGPQFIFQYYREEENGRGNFPPRFSGLQFPNYSSELNVNALELDDSALYLCASSLIAAHEQYFGPGTRLTVT.

This chain links TRBV19 with TRBJ1-2; D ambiguous. Germline loops: CDR1 LNHDA, CDR2 SQIVND (reference sequence). This CDR3 spans 14 amino acids. V lost 0 bases and J lost 8, with 13 bases in between. The DNA for the CDR3 is TGTGCCAGTAGTATAGAAGTTTCGGCAGGAGGCTACACCTTC. The encoded protein is CASSIEVSAGGYTF.

The V call is TRBV7-2, the J call TRBJ2-1; TRBD1 aligns across 11 bases. The J segment lost 14 bases and the V segment lost 6 bases, leaving 15 bases of the junction unmatched. The CDR3 contains 15 residues. Per germline, CDR1 SGHTA and CDR2 FQGNSA. CDR3 sequence: CASRIGQGAFTAEFF. The CDR3 nucleotides are TGTGCCAGCAGAATAGGACAGGGGGCGTTCACTGCGGAGTTCTTC.

The J gene is TRBJ1-4, the V gene TRBV10-2, with D unresolved. The V end lost 8 bases, the J end lost 5 bases, and 9 bases lay between the germline ends. The germline V gene has CDR1 WSHSY and CDR2 SAAADI. The CDR3 loop spans 12 amino acids. In DNA form, the CDR3 reads TGCGCCAGCGGAACACCAAATGAAAAACTGTTTTTT. This encodes CASGTPNEKLFF.

This sequence joins TRBV19 and TRBJ2-4, with D possibly matching TRBD2 (6 bases). Germline CDR1 LNHDA, CDR2 SQIVND (reference sequence). V lost 1 base and J lost 9, with 10 bases in between. This CDR3 spans 13 amino acids. CDR3 sequence: CASSIVGEAIQYF. The CDR3 DNA reads as TGTGCCAGTAGTATAGTTGGGGAGGCCATTCAGTACTTC. Full variable domain (rest looked up from reference TRBV19 and TRBJ2-4): DGGITQSPKYLFRKEGQNVTLSCEQNLNHDAMYWYRQDPGQGLRLIYYSQIVNDFQKGDIAEGYSVSREKKESFPLTVTSAQKNPTAFYLCASSIVGEAIQYFGAGTRLSVL.

A remark on this clone: A junction boundary mismatches the germline segment, possibly from a read error. The genes are TRBV7-7 and TRBJ2-5; 7 bases fit TRBD1. The CDR3 runs 15 residues. Germline V gives CDR1 SSHAT, CDR2 FNYEAQ (reference sequence). The CDR3 DNA reads TGTGCTAGCAGCCCTCGGACAGGTCACCAAGAGACCCAGTACTTC. This encodes CASSPRTGHQETQYF. The full variable domain, with the rest looked up from reference TRBV7-7 and TRBJ2-5, is GAGVSQSPRYKVTKRGQDVTLRCDPISSHATLYWYQQALGQGPEFLTYFNYEAQPDKSGLPSDRFSAERPEGSISTLTIQRTEQRDSAMYRCASSPRTGHQETQYFGPGTRLLVL.

V is TRBV5-6 and J is TRBJ1-6; D gene uncertain. The V gene's germline CDR1 is SGHDT and CDR2 YYEEEE. The CDR3 extends over 15 amino acids. V lost 2 bases, J lost 4 bases, and 10 bases lay in between. The CDR3: CASSFGSPYNSPLHF. Here the CDR3 DNA reads TGTGCCAGCAGCTTCGGGTCTCCTTATAATTCACCCCTCCACTTT.

This chain joins TRBV30 and TRBJ2-3, with D perhaps matching TRBD1 (5 bases). CDR1 GTSNPN and CDR2 SVGIG come from the germline V gene (reference sequence). V shed 0 bases and J shed 0 bases, with 10 bases lying between them. This CDR3 has 15 residues. CDR3 DNA: TGTGCCTGGAGTGTTACAGGAGCTAGCACAGATACGCAGTATTTT. Residues: CAWSVTGASTDTQYF.

The chain carries TRBV19 and TRBJ2-3; TRBD2 agrees at 8 bases. The CDR3 totals 13 residues. Looked up from germline, CDR1 is LNHDA and CDR2 is SQIVND (reference sequence). The ends lost 11 bases at V and 2 bases at J; junction bases unmatched: 6. Written as DNA, the CDR3 is TGTGCCGTCGCGCGGGAGGACACAGATACGCAGTATTTT. Protein product: CAVAREDTDTQYF. The variable domain in full, with the rest retrieved from reference TRBV19 and TRBJ2-3, is DGGITQSPKYLFRKEGQNVTLSCEQNLNHDAMYWYRQDPGQGLRLIYYSQIVNDFQKGDIAEGYSVSREKKESFPLTVTSAQKNPTAFYLCAVAREDTDTQYFGPGTRLTVL.

V is TRBV6-6 and J is TRBJ2-7, with unresolved D. CDR1 is MNHNY and CDR2 is SVGAGI in the germline V gene (reference sequence). Trimming stripped 0 bases from V and 1 base from J, with 4 bases between. CDR3 length equals 13 residues. The CDR3 loop reads CASSYSRSYEQYF. In DNA form, the CDR3 reads TGTGCCAGCAGTTACTCGAGGTCCTACGAGCAGTACTTC.

A note on this clone: At one of its ends the junction is not consistent with the germline gene, which may arise from a read error. V and J are TRBV29-1 and TRBJ2-1, with D possibly being TRBD1 (5 bases). This CDR3 region has 13 residues. Per germline, CDR1 SQVTM and CDR2 ANQGSEA. The CDR3 reads CSVVAQGYNGQFF. The CDR3 DNA is TGCAGCGTTGTAGCCCAGGGCTACAATGGGCAGTTCTTC.

V is TRBV6-6 and J is TRBJ2-1; a weak D match, TRBD2 (6 bases). In germline, CDR1 is MNHNY, CDR2 SVGAGI (reference sequence). V shed 2 bases and J shed 8 bases, with 16 bases lying between them. The CDR3 is 15 amino acids. The CDR3 region is CASSYPGDGVDEQFF. CDR3 nucleotide sequence: TGTGCCAGCAGTTACCCGGGAGACGGGGTCGATGAGCAGTTCTTC.

The chain is built from TRBV4-1 and TRBJ1-4; TRBD1 aligns across 7 bases. V lost 1 base, J lost 5 bases, and 4 bases stayed unmatched. Germline V gene data show CDR1 as MGHRA and CDR2 as YSYEKL. This CDR3 has 15 amino acids. DNA for the CDR3: TGCGCCAGCAGCCAAGTGGGGACAGAAAATGAAAAACTGTTTTTT. The encoded protein is CASSQVGTENEKLFF.

The rearrangement uses TRBV4-3 and TRBJ1-2, with a tentative D call TRBD1 (5 bases). This CDR3 spans 14 amino acids. Looked up from germline, CDR1 is LGHNA and CDR2 is YSLEER. V dropped 1 base and J dropped 7 bases, with 13 bases sitting between them. Here the CDR3 reads CASSQGPGRSGYTF. The CDR3 coding sequence is TGCGCCAGCAGCCAAGGCCCAGGGCGAAGTGGCTACACCTTC.

The rearrangement links TRBV7-3 to TRBJ1-4; D remains unclear. Trimming left V 0 bases short and J 15 bases short, with 11 bases between. This CDR3 contains 12 residues. The germline gives CDR1 SGHTA, CDR2 FQGTGA. The CDR3 loop is CASSLTGRVVFF. Written as DNA, the CDR3 is TGTGCCAGCAGCTTAACGGGCAGAGTGGTGTTTTTT.

The chain recombines TRBV7-3 with TRBJ2-1, with a tentative D call TRBD2 (5 bases). Germline assignment: CDR1 SGHTA and CDR2 FQGTGA. This CDR3 contains 13 residues. V was cut by 5 bases and J by 5 bases, with 10 bases left in between. CDR3 bases: TGTGCCAGCAGCCCTACTAGAGACAATGAGCAGTTCTTC. Amino acids: CASSPTRDNEQFF.

The gene calls are TRBV6-5 and TRBJ1-2, with 8 positions matching TRBD1. Germline CDR1 and CDR2: MNHEY and SVGAGI. CDR3 length equals 14 residues. With 6 bases clipped from V and 4 bases from J, the junction kept 7 bases outside the gene matches. This CDR3 reads CASRPGGPFYGYTF. CDR3 coding DNA: TGTGCCAGCAGGCCAGGGGGCCCATTCTATGGCTACACCTTC.

The V gene is TRBV2, the J gene TRBJ1-5, with 10 positions matching TRBD1. The V gene end was trimmed by 3 bases and the J gene end by 6 bases; junction bases not matched to a gene: 8. Looked up from germline, CDR1 is SNHLY and CDR2 is FYNNEI. The CDR3 spans 16 residues. Written as DNA, the CDR3 is TGTGCCAGCAGTGACCCACGGACAGGGGGATTTCAGCCCCAGCATTTT. Amino acid sequence: CASSDPRTGGFQPQHF.

The chain couples TRBV11-2 to TRBJ2-2, with 14 bases aligning to TRBD2. This CDR3 has 19 residues. V lost 0 bases and J lost 1; bases outside the gene matches: 4. Germline CDR1 and CDR2: SGHAT and FQNNGV. In DNA form, the CDR3 reads TGTGCCAGCAGCTTAGAGGCGGGACTAGCGGGAGAGAACACCGGGGAGCTGTTTTTT. It codes for CASSLEAGLAGENTGELFF.

The chain has TRBV30 and TRBJ2-2, with D perhaps TRBD2 (5 bases). The CDR3 is made up of 15 amino acids. Trimming removed 5 bases from V and 3 bases from J, with 16 bases in between. In germline, CDR1 is GTSNPN, CDR2 SVGIG (reference sequence). CDR3 residues: CAWLRRGRDTGELFF. The CDR3 DNA follows: TGTGCCTGGTTGCGGAGAGGGAGAGACACCGGGGAGCTGTTTTTT.

This chain uses TRBV19 with TRBJ1-5; D is undetermined. Germline values: CDR1 LNHDA, CDR2 SQIVND (reference sequence). The length of the CDR3 is 14 residues. Trimming took off 7 bases at V and 5 bases at J, with 15 bases between the two ends. CDR3 in DNA: TGTGCCAGTACGAGGATAATGAGGGATCAGCCCCAGCATTTT. Translating it yields CASTRIMRDQPQHF.

The rearrangement joins TRBV5-6 to TRBJ1-3, with D perhaps matching TRBD1 (5 bases). Germline assignment: CDR1 SGHDT and CDR2 YYEEEE. The CDR3 length is 18 residues. V was trimmed by 0 bases and J by 1 base, leaving 17 bases between them. CDR3 sequence (DNA): TGTGCCAGCAGCTTGGTCGAAGCAGGGAGTAGATCTGGAAACACCATATATTTT. Translation: CASSLVEAGSRSGNTIYF.

This rearrangement joins TRBV6-8 to TRBJ2-7; unclear D gene. The CDR3 is made up of 14 amino acids. V was cut by 7 bases and J by 2 bases, with 15 bases left in between. Germline V lookup: CDR1 MNHGY, CDR2 SAAAGT. The CDR3 loop reads CASIRNKTPYEQYF. The DNA of the CDR3 is TGTGCCAGCATCAGGAATAAAACCCCCTACGAGCAGTACTTC.

The table lists this clone with a few counts. This chain connects TRBV7-2 to TRBJ1-5; the match to TRBD1 covers 8 bases. The CDR3 length is 14 residues. Germline V gene data show CDR1 as SGHTA and CDR2 as FQGNSA. Unmatched junction bases numbered 5, after V lost 1 base and J lost 9 bases. CDR3 region: CASSLGTGQGPQHF. DNA of the CDR3: TGTGCCAGCAGCTTAGGGACAGGGCAAGGGCCCCAGCATTTT.

This clone appeared a few times. This chain joins TRBV29-1 and TRBJ1-1; TRBD1 agrees at 9 bases. This CDR3 spans 14 amino acids. V shed 6 bases, J shed 4 bases, and the junction held 9 bases outside the gene matches. Germline assignment: CDR1 SQVTM and CDR2 ANQGSEA. CDR3 sequence reads: CSVRDRVFGTEAFF. The CDR3 DNA reads as TGCAGCGTACGGGACAGGGTGTTTGGCACTGAAGCTTTCTTT.

The chain couples TRBV5-6 to TRBJ2-7, with D unresolved. Trimming shortened V by 4 bases and J by 0 bases, and 17 bases separated the two germline ends. This CDR3 contains 16 residues. Germline values: CDR1 SGHDT, CDR2 YYEEEE. The CDR3 DNA reads TGTGCCAGCAGCGCCGTCGGCGACACCCCCTCCTACGAGCAGTACTTC. It codes for CASSAVGDTPSYEQYF.

This chain joins TRBV28 and TRBJ2-1, with a possible D match to TRBD2 (6 bases). The length of the CDR3 is 13 residues. Trimming left V 9 bases short and J 7 bases short, with 16 bases between. Germline values: CDR1 MDHEN, CDR2 SYDVKM. Here the CDR3 DNA reads TGTGCCAGTATACGGAGGGACGTGAATGAGCAGTTCTTC. Encoded protein: CASIRRDVNEQFF.

J is TRBJ1-5 and V is TRBV15, with a weak D call TRBD1 (5 bases). Trimming left V 3 bases short and J 0 bases short, with 12 bases between. The CDR3 runs to 16 residues. Germline lookup yields CDR1 LNHNV and CDR2 YYDKDF (reference sequence). CDR3 nucleotide sequence: TGTGCCACCAGCAGGTCGGGGGTAACTAGCAATCAGCCCCAGCATTTT. This translates into CATSRSGVTSNQPQHF.